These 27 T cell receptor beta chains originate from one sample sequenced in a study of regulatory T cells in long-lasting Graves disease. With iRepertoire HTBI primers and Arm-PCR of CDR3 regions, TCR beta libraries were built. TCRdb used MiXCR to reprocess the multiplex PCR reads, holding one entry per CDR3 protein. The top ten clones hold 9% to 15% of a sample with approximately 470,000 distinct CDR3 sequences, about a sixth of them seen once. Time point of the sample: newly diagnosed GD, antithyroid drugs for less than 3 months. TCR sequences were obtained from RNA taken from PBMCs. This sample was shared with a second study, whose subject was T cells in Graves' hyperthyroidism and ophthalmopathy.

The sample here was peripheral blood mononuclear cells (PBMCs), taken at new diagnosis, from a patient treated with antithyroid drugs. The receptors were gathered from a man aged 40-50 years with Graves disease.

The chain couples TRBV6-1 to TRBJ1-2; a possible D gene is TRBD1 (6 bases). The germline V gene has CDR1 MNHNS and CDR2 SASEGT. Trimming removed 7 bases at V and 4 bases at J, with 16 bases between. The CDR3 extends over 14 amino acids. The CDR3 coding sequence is TGTGCCAGCACAAACCCCAGGGGTGGCTATGGCTACACCTTC. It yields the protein CASTNPRGGYGYTF.

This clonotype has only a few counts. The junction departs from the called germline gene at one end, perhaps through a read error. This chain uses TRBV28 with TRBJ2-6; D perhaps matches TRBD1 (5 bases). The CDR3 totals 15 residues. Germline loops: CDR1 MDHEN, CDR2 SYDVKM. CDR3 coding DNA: TGTGCCAGCGGTTTAGCAGGGTCTGGGGCCAACGTCCTGACTTTC. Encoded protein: CASGLAGSGANVLTF.

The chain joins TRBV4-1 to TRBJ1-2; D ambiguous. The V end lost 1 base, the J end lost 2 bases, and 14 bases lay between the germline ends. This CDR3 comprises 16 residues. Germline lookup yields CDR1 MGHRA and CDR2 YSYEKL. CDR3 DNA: TGCGCCAGCAGCCAAGGTGGAAGGTCTCCAAACTATGGCTACACCTTC. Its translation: CASSQGGRSPNYGYTF.

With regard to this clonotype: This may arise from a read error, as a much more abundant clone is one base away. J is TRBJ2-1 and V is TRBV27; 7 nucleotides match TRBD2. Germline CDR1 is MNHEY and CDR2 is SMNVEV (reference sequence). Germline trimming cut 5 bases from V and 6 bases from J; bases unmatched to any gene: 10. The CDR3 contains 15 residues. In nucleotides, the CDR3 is TGTGCCAGCAGTGATTCCCGGACTAGGAGCAATGAGCAGTTCTTC. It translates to CASSDSRTRSNEQFF.

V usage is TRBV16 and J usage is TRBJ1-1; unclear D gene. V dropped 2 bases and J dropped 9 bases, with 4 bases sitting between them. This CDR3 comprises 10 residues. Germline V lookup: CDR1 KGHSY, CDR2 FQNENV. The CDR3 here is CASSQVKAFF. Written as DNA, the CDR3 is TGTGCCAGCAGCCAAGTTAAAGCTTTCTTT.

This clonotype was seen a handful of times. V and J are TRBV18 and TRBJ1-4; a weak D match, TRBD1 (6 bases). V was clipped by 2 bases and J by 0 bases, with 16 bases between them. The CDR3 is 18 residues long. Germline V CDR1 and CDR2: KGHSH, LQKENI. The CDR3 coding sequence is TGTGCCAGCTCACCAAAGGGACAAATAATTGCAACTAATGAAAAACTGTTTTTT. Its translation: CASSPKGQIIATNEKLFF.

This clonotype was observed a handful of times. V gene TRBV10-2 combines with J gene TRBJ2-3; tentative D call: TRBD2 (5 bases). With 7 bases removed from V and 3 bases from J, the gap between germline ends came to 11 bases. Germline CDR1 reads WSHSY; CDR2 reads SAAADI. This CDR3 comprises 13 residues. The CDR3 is CASKEWETDTQYF. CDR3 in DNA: TGCGCCAGCAAGGAGTGGGAGACAGATACGCAGTATTTT.

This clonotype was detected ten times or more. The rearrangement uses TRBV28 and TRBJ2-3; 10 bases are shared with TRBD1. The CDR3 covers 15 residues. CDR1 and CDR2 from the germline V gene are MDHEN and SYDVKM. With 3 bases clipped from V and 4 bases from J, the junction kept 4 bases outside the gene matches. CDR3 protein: CASSFGDRGPDTQYF. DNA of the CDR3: TGTGCCAGCAGTTTCGGGGACAGGGGCCCAGATACGCAGTATTTT.

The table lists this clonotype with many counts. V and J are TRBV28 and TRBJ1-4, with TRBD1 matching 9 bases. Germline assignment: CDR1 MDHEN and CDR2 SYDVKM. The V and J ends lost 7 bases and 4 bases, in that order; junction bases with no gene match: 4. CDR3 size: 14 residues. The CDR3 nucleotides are TGTGCCAGCAATCCGGACAGGGGTAATGAAAAACTGTTTTTT. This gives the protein CASNPDRGNEKLFF.

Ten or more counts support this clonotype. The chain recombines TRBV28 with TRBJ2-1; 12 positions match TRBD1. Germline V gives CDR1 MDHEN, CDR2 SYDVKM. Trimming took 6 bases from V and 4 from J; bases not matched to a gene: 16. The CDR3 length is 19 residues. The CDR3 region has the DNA TGTGCCAGCAGCCCATTAGGTCCGGGACAGGGGGCTTCGTACAATGAGCAGTTCTTC. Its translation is CASSPLGPGQGASYNEQFF.

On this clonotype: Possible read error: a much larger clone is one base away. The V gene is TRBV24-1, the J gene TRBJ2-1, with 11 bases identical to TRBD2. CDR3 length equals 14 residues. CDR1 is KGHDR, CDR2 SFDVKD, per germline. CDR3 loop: CTTSDLAGGNEQFF. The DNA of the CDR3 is TGTACCACCAGTGATTTAGCGGGAGGGAATGAGCAGTTCTTC.

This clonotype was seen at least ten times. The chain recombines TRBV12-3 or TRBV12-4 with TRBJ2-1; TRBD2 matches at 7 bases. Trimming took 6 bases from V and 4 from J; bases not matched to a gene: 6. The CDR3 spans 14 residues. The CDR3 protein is CASSPTAGYNEQFF. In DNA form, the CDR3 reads TGTGCCAGCAGCCCCACAGCGGGATACAATGAGCAGTTCTTC.

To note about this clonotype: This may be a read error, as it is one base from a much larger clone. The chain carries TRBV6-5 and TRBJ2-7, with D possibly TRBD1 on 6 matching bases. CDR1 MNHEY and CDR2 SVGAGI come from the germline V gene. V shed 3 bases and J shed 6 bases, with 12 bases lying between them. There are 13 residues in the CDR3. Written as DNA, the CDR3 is TGTGCCAGCAGTTATCTGGGGGCCTGCGAGCAGTACTTC. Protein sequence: CASSYLGACEQYF.

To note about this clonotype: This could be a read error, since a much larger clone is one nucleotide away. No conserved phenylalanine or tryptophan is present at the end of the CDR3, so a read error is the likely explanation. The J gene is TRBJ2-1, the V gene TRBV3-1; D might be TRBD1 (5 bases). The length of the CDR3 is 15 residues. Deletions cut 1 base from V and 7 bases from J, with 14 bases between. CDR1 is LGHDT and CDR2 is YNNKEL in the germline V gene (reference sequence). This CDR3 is CASSQVRSPGNEQFL. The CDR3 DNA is TGTGCCAGCAGCCAAGTCAGGTCACCAGGGAATGAGCAGTTCCTC.

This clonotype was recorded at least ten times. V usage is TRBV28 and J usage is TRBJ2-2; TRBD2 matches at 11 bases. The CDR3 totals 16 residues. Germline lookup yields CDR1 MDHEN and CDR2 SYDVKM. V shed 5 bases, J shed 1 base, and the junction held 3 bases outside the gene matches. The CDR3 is CASSILAGVNTGELFF. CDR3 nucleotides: TGTGCCAGCAGTATACTAGCGGGAGTGAACACCGGGGAGCTGTTTTTT.

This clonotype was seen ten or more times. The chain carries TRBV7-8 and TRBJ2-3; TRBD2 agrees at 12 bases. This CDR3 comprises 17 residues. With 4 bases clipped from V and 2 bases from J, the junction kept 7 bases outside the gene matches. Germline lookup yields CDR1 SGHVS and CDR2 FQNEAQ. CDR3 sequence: CASSSPGLAGFTDTQYF. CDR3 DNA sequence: TGTGCCAGCAGCTCCCCGGGACTAGCGGGCTTCACAGATACGCAGTATTTT.

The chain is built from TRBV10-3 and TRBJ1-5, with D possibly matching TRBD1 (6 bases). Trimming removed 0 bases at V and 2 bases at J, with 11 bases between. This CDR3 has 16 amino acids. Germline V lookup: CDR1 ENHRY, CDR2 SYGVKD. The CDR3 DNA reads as TGTGCCATCAGTGAGTCGAAACAGGGTGGCAATCAGCCCCAGCATTTT. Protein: CAISESKQGGNQPQHF.

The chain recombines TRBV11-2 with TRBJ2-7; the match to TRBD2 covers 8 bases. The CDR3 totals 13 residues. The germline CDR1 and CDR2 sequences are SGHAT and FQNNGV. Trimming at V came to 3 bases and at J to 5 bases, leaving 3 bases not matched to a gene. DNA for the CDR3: TGTGCCAGCAGCTTGATAGCGGGAAACGAGCAGTACTTC. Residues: CASSLIAGNEQYF. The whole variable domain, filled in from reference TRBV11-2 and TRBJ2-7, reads EAGVAQSPRYKIIEKRQSVAFWCNPISGHATLYWYQQILGQGPKLLIQFQNNGVVDDSQLPKDRFSAERLKGVDSTLKIQPAKLEDSAVYLCASSLIAGNEQYFGPGTRLTVT.

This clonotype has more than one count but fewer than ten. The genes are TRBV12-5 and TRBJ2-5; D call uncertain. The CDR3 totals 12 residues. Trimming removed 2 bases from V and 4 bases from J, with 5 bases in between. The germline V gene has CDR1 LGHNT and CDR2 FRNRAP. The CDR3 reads CASGLFGETQYF. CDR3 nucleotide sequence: TGTGCTAGTGGTTTGTTTGGAGAGACCCAGTACTTC. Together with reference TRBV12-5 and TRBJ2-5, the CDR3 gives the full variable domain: DARVTQTPRHKVTEMGQEVTMRCQPILGHNTVFWYRQTMMQGLELLAYFRNRAPLDDSGMPKDRFSAEMPDATLATLKIQPSEPRDSAVYFCASGLFGETQYFGPGTRLLVL.

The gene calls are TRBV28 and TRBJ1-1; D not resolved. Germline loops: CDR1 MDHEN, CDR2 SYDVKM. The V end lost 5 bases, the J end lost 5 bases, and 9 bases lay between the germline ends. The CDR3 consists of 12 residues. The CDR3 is CASSRRVTEAFF. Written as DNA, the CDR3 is TGTGCCAGCAGTCGAAGGGTAACTGAAGCTTTCTTT.

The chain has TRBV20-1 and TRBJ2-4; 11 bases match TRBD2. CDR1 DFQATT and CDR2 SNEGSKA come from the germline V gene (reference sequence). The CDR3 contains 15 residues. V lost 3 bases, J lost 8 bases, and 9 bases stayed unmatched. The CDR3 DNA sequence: TGCAGTGCTAGGGAACTAGCGGGAGAGGAGGACATTCAGTACTTC. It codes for CSARELAGEEDIQYF.

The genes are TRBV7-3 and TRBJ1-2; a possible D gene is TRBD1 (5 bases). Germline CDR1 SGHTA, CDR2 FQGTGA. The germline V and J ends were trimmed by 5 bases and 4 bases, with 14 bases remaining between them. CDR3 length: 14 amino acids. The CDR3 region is CASSPGDRFYGYTF. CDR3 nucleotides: TGTGCCAGCAGCCCCGGAGACAGATTCTATGGCTACACCTTC.

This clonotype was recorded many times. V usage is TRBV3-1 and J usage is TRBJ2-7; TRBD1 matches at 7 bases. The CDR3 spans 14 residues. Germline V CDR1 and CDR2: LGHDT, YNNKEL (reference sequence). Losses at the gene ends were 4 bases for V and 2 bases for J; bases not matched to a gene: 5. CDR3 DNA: TGTGCCAGCAGCCCGGGACAGCGTACCTACGAGCAGTACTTC. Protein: CASSPGQRTYEQYF.

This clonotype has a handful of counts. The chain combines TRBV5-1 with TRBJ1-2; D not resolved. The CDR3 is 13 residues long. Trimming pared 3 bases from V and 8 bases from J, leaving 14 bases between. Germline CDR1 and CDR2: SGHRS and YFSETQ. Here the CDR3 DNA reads TGCGCCAGCAGCTCGGAGTACGTGGGAGGCTACACCTTC. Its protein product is CASSSEYVGGYTF.

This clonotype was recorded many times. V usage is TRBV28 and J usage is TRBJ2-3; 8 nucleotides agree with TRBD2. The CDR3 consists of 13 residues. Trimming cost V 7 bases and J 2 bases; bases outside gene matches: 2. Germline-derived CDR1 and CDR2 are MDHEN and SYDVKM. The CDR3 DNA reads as TGTGCCAGCAAGCGGGAGTTCACAGATACGCAGTATTTT. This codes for CASKREFTDTQYF.

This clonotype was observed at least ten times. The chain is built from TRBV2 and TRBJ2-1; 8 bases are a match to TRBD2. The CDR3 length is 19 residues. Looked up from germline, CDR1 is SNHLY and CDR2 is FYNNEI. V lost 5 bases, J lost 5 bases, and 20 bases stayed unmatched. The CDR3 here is CASSHITSGRTRRDNEQFF. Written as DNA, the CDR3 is TGTGCCAGCAGTCATATTACTAGCGGCAGAACCCGACGCGACAATGAGCAGTTCTTC. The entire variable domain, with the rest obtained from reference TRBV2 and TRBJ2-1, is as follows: EPEVTQTPSHQVTQMGQEVILRCVPISNHLYFYWYRQILGQKVEFLVSFYNNEISEKSEIFDDQFSVERPDGSNFTLKIRSTKLEDSAMYFCASSHITSGRTRRDNEQFFGPGTRLTVL.

In nucleotides, the CDR3 is TGCAGTGCTTCGCCCGGGACTTCTTACAATGAGCAGTTCTTC. The encoded protein is CSASPGTSYNEQFF. The chain couples TRBV20-1 to TRBJ2-1; D might be TRBD2 (6 bases). The V end lost 5 bases, the J end lost 4 bases, and 15 bases lay between the germline ends. Germline loops: CDR1 DFQATT, CDR2 SNEGSKA (reference sequence). This CDR3 is 14 amino acids long.